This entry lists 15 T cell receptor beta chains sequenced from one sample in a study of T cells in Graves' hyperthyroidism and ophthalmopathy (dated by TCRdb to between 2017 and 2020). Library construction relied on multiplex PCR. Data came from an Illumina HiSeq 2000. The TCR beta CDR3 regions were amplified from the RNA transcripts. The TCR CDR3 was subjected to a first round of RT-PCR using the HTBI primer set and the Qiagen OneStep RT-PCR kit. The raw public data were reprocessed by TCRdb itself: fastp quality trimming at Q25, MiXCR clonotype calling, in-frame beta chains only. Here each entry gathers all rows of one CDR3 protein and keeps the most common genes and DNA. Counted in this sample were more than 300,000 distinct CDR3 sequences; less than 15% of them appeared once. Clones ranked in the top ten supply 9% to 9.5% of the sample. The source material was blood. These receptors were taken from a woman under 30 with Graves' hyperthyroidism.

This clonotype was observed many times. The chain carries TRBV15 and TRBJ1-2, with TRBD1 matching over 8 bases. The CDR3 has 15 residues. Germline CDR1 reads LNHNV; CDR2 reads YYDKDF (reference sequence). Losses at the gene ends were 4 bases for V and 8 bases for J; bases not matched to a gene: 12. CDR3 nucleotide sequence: TGTGCCACCAGCACTACCCCCGGGACAGGAGAAGGCTACACCTTC. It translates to CATSTTPGTGEGYTF.

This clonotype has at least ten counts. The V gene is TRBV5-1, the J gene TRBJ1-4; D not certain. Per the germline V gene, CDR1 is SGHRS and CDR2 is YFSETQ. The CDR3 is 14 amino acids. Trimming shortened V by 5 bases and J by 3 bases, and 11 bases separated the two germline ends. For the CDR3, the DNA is TGCGCCAGCAGAAAGACGGGAGCTAATGAAAAACTGTTTTTT. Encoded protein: CASRKTGANEKLFF.

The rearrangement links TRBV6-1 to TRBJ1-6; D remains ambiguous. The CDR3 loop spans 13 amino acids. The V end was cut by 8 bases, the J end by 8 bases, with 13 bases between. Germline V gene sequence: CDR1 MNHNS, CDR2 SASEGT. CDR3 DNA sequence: TGTGCCAGCGCTGGTCTTCGGGATTCACCCCTCCACTTT. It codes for CASAGLRDSPLHF.

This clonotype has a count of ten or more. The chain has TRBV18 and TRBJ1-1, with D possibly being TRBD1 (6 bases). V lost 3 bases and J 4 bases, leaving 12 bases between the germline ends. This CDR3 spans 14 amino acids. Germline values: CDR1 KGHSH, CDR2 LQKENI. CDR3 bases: TGTGCCAGCTCACCCGCAGGGGTAGGCACTGAAGCTTTCTTT. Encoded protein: CASSPAGVGTEAFF.

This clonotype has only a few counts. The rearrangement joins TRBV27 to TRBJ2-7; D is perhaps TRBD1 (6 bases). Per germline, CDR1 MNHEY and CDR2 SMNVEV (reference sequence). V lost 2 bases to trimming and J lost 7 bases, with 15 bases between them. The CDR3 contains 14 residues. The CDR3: CASSLIQGRIEQYF. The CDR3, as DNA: TGTGCCAGCAGTTTAATACAGGGAAGGATTGAGCAGTACTTC.

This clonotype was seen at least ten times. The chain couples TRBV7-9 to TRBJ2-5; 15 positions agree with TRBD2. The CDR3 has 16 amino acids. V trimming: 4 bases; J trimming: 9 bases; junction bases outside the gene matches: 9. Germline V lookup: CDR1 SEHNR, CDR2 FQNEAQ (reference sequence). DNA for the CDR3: TGTGCCAGCAGCTGGACTAGCGGGGGGGCCCTGGAGTCCCAGTACTTC. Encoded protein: CASSWTSGGALESQYF.

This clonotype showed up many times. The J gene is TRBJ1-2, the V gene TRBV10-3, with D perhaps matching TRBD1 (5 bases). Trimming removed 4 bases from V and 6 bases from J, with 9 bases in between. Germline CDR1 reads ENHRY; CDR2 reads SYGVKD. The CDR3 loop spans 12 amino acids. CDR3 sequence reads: CAISGTGHGYTF. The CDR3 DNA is TGTGCCATCAGTGGAACAGGCCATGGCTACACCTTC.

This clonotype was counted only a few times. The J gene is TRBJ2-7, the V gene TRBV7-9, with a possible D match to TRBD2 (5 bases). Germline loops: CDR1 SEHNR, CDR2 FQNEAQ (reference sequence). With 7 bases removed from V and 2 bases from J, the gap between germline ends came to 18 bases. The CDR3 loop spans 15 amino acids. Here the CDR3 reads CASNPDGLNAYEQYF. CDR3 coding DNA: TGTGCCAGCAACCCCGACGGACTGAACGCCTACGAGCAGTACTTC.

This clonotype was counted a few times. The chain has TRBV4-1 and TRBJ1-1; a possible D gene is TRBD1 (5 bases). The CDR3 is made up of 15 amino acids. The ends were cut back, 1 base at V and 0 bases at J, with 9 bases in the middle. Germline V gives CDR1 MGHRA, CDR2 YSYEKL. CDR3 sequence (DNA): TGCGCCAGCAGCCAAGGCCCAGGGCTGAACACTGAAGCTTTCTTT. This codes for CASSQGPGLNTEAFF.

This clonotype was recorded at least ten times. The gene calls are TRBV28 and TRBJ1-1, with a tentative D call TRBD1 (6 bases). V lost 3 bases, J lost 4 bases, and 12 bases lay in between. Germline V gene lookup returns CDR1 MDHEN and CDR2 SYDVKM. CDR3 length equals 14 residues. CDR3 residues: CASSFRGGGTEAFF. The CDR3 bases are TGTGCCAGCAGTTTTAGGGGGGGAGGCACTGAAGCTTTCTTT.

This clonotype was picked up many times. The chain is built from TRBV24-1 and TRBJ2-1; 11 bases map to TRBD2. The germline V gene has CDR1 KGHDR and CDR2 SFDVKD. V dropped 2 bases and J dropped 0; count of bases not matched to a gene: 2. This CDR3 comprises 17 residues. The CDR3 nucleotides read TGTGCCACCAGTGATTCTAGCGGGAGGAACTCCTACAATGAGCAGTTCTTC. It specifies CATSDSSGRNSYNEQFF.

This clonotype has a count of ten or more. CDR3 sequence reads: CASSLHSGGEETQYF. The DNA of the CDR3 is TGTGCCAGCAGTTTACATAGCGGGGGCGAAGAGACCCAGTACTTC. The rearrangement uses TRBV28 and TRBJ2-5; 9 nucleotides agree with TRBD2. CDR1 MDHEN and CDR2 SYDVKM come from the germline V gene. The CDR3 is made up of 15 amino acids. J was trimmed by 3 bases and V by 2 bases; bases with no gene match: 4.

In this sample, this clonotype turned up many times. This CDR3 is CASSNLQGALGETQYF. In DNA, the CDR3 is TGTGCCAGCAGCAATTTACAGGGGGCGTTAGGAGAGACCCAGTACTTC. The gene calls are TRBV27 and TRBJ2-5; 9 bases are shared with TRBD1. V shed 6 bases, J shed 4 bases, and the junction held 12 bases outside the gene matches. Germline V gene sequence: CDR1 MNHEY, CDR2 SMNVEV (reference sequence). The CDR3 loop spans 16 amino acids.

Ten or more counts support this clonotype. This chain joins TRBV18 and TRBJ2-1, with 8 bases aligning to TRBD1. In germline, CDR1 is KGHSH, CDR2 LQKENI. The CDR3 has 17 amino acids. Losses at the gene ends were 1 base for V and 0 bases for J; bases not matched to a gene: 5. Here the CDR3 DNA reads TGTGCCAGCTCACCACAGTTACAGGGGGTCTCCTACAATGAGCAGTTCTTC. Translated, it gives CASSPQLQGVSYNEQFF.

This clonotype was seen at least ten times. For the CDR3, the DNA is TGTGCCTGGGGACAGCGTTATAGCAATCAGCCCCAGCATTTT. Translation gives CAWGQRYSNQPQHF. This rearrangement joins TRBV30 to TRBJ1-5, with D perhaps TRBD1 (6 bases). The V gene's germline CDR1 is GTSNPN and CDR2 SVGIG (reference sequence). CDR3 length: 14 residues. V was pared by 5 bases and J by 0 bases, with 11 bases between.